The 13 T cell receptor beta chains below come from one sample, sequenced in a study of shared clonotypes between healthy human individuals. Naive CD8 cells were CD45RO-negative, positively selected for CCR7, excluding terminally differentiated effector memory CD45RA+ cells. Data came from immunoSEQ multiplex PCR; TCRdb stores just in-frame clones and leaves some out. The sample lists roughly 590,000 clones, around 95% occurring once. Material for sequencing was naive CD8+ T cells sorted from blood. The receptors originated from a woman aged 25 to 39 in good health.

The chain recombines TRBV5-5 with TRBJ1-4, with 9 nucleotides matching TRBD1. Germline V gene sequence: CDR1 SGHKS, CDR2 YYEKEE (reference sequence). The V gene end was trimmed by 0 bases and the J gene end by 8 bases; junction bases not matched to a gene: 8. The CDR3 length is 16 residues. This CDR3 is CASSLDGYRGREKLFF. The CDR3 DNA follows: TGTGCCAGCAGCTTGGATGGGTACAGGGGGCGCGAAAAACTGTTTTTT.

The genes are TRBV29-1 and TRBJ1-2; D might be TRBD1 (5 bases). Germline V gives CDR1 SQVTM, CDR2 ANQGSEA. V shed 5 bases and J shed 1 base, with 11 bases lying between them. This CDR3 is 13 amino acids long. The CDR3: CSVTDTLNYGYTF. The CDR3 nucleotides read TGCAGCGTTACGGACACCCTTAACTATGGCTACACCTTC. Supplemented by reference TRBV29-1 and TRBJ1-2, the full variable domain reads SAVISQKPSRDICQRGTSLTIQCQVDSQVTMMFWYRQQPGQSLTLIATANQGSEATYESGFVIDKFPISRPNLTFSTLTVSNMSPEDSSIYLCSVTDTLNYGYTFGSGTRLTVV.

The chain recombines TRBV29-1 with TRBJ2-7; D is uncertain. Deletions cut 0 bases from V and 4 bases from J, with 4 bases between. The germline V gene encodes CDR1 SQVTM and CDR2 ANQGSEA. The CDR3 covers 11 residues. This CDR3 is CSVEDRYEQYF. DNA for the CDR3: TGCAGCGTTGAAGATCGTTACGAGCAGTACTTC.

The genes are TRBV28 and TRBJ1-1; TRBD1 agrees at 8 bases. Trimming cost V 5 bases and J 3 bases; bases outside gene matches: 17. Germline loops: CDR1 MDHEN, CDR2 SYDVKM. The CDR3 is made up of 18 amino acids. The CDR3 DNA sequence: TGTGCCAGCAGTACTTATGTGGGACAGGCCCTTAAGGACACTGAAGCTTTCTTT. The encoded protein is CASSTYVGQALKDTEAFF.

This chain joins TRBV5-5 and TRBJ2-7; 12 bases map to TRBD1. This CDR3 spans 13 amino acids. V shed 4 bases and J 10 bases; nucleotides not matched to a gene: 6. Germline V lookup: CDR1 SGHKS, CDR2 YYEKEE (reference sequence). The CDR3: CASSPGQGALQYF. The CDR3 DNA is TGTGCCAGCAGCCCGGGACAGGGGGCCCTACAGTACTTC.

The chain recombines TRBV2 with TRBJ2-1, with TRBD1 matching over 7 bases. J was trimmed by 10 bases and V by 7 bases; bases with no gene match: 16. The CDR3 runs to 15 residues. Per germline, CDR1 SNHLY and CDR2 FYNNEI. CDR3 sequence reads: CASKGLEGAFGEQFF. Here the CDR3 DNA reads TGTGCCAGCAAAGGGCTAGAGGGGGCCTTCGGGGAGCAGTTCTTC.

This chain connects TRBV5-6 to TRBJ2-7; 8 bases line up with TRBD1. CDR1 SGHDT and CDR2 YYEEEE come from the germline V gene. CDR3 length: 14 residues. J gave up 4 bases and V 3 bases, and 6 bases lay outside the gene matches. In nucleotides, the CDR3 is TGTGCCAGCAGCTATGGGACAGGCCAGTACGAGCAGTACTTC. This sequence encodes CASSYGTGQYEQYF.

The CDR3 nucleotides are TGTGCCAGTAGTATAGACCCACAGGGGGCACGGGGCTACACCTTC. Its translation: CASSIDPQGARGYTF. The genes are TRBV19 and TRBJ1-2; 9 nucleotides match TRBD1. This CDR3 is built from 15 residues. V was clipped by 0 bases and J by 8 bases; unmatched bases: 7. CDR1 and CDR2 (germline): LNHDA, SQIVND (reference sequence).

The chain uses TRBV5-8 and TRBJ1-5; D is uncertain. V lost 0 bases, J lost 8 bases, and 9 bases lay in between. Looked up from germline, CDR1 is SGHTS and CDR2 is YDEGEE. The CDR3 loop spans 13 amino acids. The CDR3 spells CASSLASGEPQHF. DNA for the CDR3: TGTGCCAGCAGCTTGGCCTCCGGGGAGCCCCAGCATTTT.

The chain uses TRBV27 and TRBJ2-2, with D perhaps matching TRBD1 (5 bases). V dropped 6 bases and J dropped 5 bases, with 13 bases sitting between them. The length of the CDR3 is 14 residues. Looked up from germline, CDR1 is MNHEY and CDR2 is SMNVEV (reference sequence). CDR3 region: CASRPEDMTGELFF. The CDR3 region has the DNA TGTGCCAGCAGACCCGAGGACATGACCGGGGAGCTGTTTTTT.

CDR3 bases: TGCGCCAGCAGCCCCCACTTGACTTTCCGAGAGACCCAGTACTTC. Translating it yields CASSPHLTFRETQYF. The chain links TRBV5-1 to TRBJ2-5; D unclear. With 4 bases removed from V and 4 bases from J, the gap between germline ends came to 17 bases. CDR1 is SGHRS and CDR2 is YFSETQ in the germline V gene. The CDR3 extends over 15 amino acids.

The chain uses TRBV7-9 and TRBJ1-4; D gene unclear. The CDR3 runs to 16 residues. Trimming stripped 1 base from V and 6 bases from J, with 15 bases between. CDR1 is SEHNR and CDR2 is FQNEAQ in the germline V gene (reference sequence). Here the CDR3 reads CASSLGPGAGDEKLFF. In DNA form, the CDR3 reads TGTGCCAGCAGCTTAGGGCCCGGAGCCGGGGATGAAAAACTGTTTTTT.

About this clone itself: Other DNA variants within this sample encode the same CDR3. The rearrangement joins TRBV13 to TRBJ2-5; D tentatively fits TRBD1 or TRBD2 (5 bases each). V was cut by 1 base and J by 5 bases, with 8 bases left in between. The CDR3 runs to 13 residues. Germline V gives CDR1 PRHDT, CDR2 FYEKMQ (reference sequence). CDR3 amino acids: CASSLAREETQYF. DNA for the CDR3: TGTGCCAGCAGCTTAGCCAGGGAGGAGACCCAGTACTTC.